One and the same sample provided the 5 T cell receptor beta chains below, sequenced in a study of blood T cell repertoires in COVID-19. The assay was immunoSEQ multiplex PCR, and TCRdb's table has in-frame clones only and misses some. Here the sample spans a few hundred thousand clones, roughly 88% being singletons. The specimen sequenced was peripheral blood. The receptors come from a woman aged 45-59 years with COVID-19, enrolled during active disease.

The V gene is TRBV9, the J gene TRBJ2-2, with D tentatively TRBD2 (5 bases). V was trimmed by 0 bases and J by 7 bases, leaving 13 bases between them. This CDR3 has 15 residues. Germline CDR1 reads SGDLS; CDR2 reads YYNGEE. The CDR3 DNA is TGTGCCAGCAGCGTAGTATCGGGGTCCGGCGGGGAGCTGTTTTTT. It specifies CASSVVSGSGGELFF.

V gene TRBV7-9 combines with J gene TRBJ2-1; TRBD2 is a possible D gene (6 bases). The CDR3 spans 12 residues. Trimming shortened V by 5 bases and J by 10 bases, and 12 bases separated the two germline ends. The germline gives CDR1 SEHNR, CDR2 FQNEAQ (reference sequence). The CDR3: CASSRDSIEQFF. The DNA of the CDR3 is TGTGCCAGCAGCCGGGACTCCATCGAGCAGTTCTTC. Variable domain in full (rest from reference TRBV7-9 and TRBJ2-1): DTGVSQNPRHKITKRGQNVTFRCDPISEHNRLYWYRQTLGQGPEFLTYFQNEAQLEKSRLLSDRFSAERPKGSFSTLEIQRTEQGDSAMYLCASSRDSIEQFFGPGTRLTVL.

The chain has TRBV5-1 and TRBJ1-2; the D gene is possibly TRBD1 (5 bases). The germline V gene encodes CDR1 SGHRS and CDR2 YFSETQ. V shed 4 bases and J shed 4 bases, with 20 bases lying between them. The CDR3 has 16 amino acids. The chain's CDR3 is CASSGVSTTGGYGYTF. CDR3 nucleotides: TGCGCCAGCAGCGGGGTCTCTACAACCGGGGGCTATGGCTACACCTTC.

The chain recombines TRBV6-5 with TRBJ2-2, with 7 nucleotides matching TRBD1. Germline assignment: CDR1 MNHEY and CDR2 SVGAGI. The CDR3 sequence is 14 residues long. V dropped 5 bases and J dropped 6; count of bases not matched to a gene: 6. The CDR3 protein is CASSMYRGPGELFF. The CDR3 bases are TGTGCCAGCAGTATGTACAGGGGCCCCGGGGAGCTGTTTTTT.

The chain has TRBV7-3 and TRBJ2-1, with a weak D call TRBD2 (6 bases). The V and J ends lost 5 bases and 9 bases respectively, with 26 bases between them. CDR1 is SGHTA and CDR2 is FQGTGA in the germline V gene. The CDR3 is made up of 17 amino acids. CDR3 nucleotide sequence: TGTGCCAGCAGCCCCTCGTCGGCGACTAGGCCTACAATTGAGCAGTTCTTC. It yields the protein CASSPSSATRPTIEQFF.